The source of this TCR beta chain is a study of control samples from healthy donors and cancer patients (dated by TCRdb to about 2020). Library method: the immunoSEQ multiplex PCR assay. Drawn from immuneACCESS, this table holds only the in-frame rearrangements with V and J called that TCRdb kept. Clones are partly lost; checked studies trace under half to an unresolved V gene and leave the rest unexplained. This sample gives about 120,000 clones in total; roughly 90% of them show up just once. The ten largest clones capture 3.5% to 4.5% of the sample. The CDR3, from cysteine to phenylalanine, totals 14 residues. The read is trimmed to its CDR3 DNA, 42 bases read in frame from base 1. From the germline V gene, CDR1 is ENHRY and CDR2 is SYGVKD. The trim is 3 bases for V and 1 base for J, with a gap of 8 bases between the germline ends. A word on this clone: Its antigen remains unidentified. Per-base qualities were not stored, and no clone one base away is much larger.

The rearranged segments are TRBV10-3 and TRBJ2-3, with no reliable assignment of the D segment. The TCR comes from a woman aged 60-75 years with lung cancer. What was sequenced was PBMCs. The nucleotide sequence reads as follows: TGTGCCATCAGTGATGGGGAAGGCACAGATACGCAGTATTTT. It encodes CAISDGEGTDTQYF.